The 9 T cell receptor beta chains in this list originate from one sample, sequenced in a study of T cells after yellow fever vaccination. TCRdb passed the 5' RACE reads through MiXCR, listing each CDR3 protein once. The sample includes some 550,000 distinct CDR3 sequences, 19% seen only once; the top ten take 13% to 15%. This specimen was PBMCs, taken 15 days after the yellow fever booster vaccination. These receptors all come from a man aged 30 to 45 who received the YFV17D yellow fever vaccine.

In its sample, this clonotype was seen many times. This chain links TRBV19 with TRBJ2-2; 7 nucleotides line up with TRBD1. J gave up 5 bases and V 5 bases, and 2 bases lay outside the gene matches. The CDR3 runs 13 residues. Germline V gene data show CDR1 as LNHDA and CDR2 as SQIVND (reference sequence). In DNA, the CDR3 is TGTGCCAGTAGTTCGACAGGGACCGGGGAGCTGTTTTTT. Its translation is CASSSTGTGELFF.

The chain carries TRBV4-3 and TRBJ2-7; a weak D match, TRBD2 (6 bases). Trimming shortened V by 0 bases and J by 0 bases, and 15 bases separated the two germline ends. Germline-derived CDR1 and CDR2 are LGHNA and YSLEER. This CDR3 contains 17 residues. The CDR3: CASSQEWGEHFSYEQYF. CDR3 bases: TGCGCCAGCAGCCAAGAGTGGGGGGAGCATTTCTCCTACGAGCAGTACTTC.

This sequence joins TRBV5-1 and TRBJ2-2, with 9 positions matching TRBD2. The CDR3 sequence is 14 residues long. J lost 9 bases, V lost 0 bases, and 3 bases had no gene match. Germline V gene sequence: CDR1 SGHRS, CDR2 YFSETQ. CDR3 sequence: CASSLGTSDRELFF. In DNA form, the CDR3 reads TGCGCCAGCAGCTTGGGGACTAGCGACCGGGAGCTGTTTTTT.

This sequence joins TRBV5-6 and TRBJ2-7, with 8 nucleotides matching TRBD1. J was trimmed by 4 bases and V by 5 bases; bases with no gene match: 8. The length of the CDR3 is 14 residues. Germline CDR1 and CDR2: SGHDT and YYEEEE. The CDR3, as DNA: TGTGCCAGCAGTCGGATCGGACAGGGTTACGAGCAGTACTTC. This gives the protein CASSRIGQGYEQYF.

This clonotype has just a few counts. This rearrangement joins TRBV7-8 to TRBJ2-1; D gene unclear. The germline V and J ends were trimmed by 4 bases and 9 bases, with 16 bases remaining between them. Germline V gene sequence: CDR1 SGHVS, CDR2 FQNEAQ. The CDR3 contains 14 residues. The CDR3 loop reads CASSWKGLAAEQFF. Written as DNA, the CDR3 is TGTGCCAGCAGCTGGAAAGGCCTTGCCGCTGAGCAGTTCTTC. The full variable domain, with the rest looked up from reference TRBV7-8 and TRBJ2-1, is GAGVSQSPRYKVAKRGQDVALRCDPISGHVSLFWYQQALGQGPEFLTYFQNEAQLDKSGLPSDRFFAERPEGSVSTLKIQRTQQEDSAVYLCASSWKGLAAEQFFGPGTRLTVL.

V and J are TRBV20-1 and TRBJ1-1, with D maybe TRBD1 (5 bases). This CDR3 has 12 residues. Germline V gives CDR1 DFQATT, CDR2 SNEGSKA (reference sequence). The V end lost 5 bases, the J end lost 6 bases, and 13 bases lay between the germline ends. The CDR3 loop is CSAARGRPEAFF. The CDR3 coding sequence is TGCAGTGCTGCTAGGGGAAGGCCTGAAGCTTTCTTT.

The rearrangement links TRBV7-2 to TRBJ2-7, with TRBD1 as a possible D gene (6 bases). This CDR3 is 14 amino acids long. V shed 5 bases and J shed 8 bases, with 19 bases lying between them. The germline V gene encodes CDR1 SGHTA and CDR2 FQGNSA. The CDR3 reads CASSPTLQGGQQYF. The DNA for the CDR3 is TGTGCCAGCAGCCCCACTTTACAGGGCGGGCAGCAGTACTTC.

This clonotype has a handful of counts. J is TRBJ1-2 and V is TRBV4-3; perhaps TRBD1 as D (5 bases). V gave up 4 bases and J gave up 0 bases, with 15 bases separating them. The V gene's germline CDR1 is LGHNA and CDR2 YSLEER. The CDR3 runs 16 residues. CDR3 sequence reads: CASSRDAGTSNYGYTF. The CDR3 nucleotides are TGCGCCAGCAGCCGGGACGCAGGGACCTCTAACTATGGCTACACCTTC.

This clonotype was detected a few times. The V and J genes are TRBV6-5 and TRBJ2-5; D remains unclear. The germline CDR1 and CDR2 sequences are MNHEY and SVGAGI. The V and J ends lost 0 bases and 3 bases respectively, with 14 bases between them. The CDR3 totals 16 residues. The CDR3 nucleotides are TGTGCCAGCAGTTACTCGGGTGCCTGGGCGAAAGAGACCCAGTACTTC. This sequence encodes CASSYSGAWAKETQYF.